The 12 T cell receptor beta chains in this list originate from one sample, sequenced in a study of shared clonotypes between healthy human individuals. Naivety among CD8 cells was defined by CD45RO negativity and positive CCR7 selection, thereby excluding terminally differentiated effector memory CD45RA+ cells. Some clones are missing from TCRdb's copy, which holds only in-frame ones; the method was immunoSEQ multiplex PCR. Counted here are about 2 million clones, 85% to 95% occurring once; the ten biggest clones make up around 1.1%. Sequenced sample: naive CD8+ T cells sorted from blood. The receptor source for this set is a man aged 18 to 30 in good health.

The chain links TRBV28 to TRBJ1-6; no clear D gene. Per germline, CDR1 MDHEN and CDR2 SYDVKM. The CDR3 sequence is 14 residues long. Trimming took 8 bases from V and 5 from J, leaving 13 bases between them. The CDR3 DNA follows: TGTGCCAGCCAAGATAGCCCAAATAATTCACCCCTCCACTTT. This gives the protein CASQDSPNNSPLHF. Variable domain in full (rest from reference TRBV28 and TRBJ1-6): DVKVTQSSRYLVKRTGEKVFLECVQDMDHENMFWYRQDPGLGLRLIYFSYDVKMKEKGDIPEGYSVSREKKERFSLILESASTNQTSMYLCASQDSPNNSPLHFGNGTRLTVT.

The genes are TRBV7-6 and TRBJ1-1; D gene unclear. Trimming stripped 1 base from V and 5 bases from J, with 11 bases between. Germline CDR1 SGHVS, CDR2 FNYEAQ. The CDR3 runs to 14 residues. The CDR3 coding sequence is TGTGCCAGCAGCTTAGGTGGGGAGCAAACTGAAGCTTTCTTT. It codes for CASSLGGEQTEAFF.

The chain links TRBV30 to TRBJ1-1; 11 nucleotides align to TRBD1. CDR3 size: 12 residues. The germline CDR1 and CDR2 sequences are GTSNPN and SVGIG (reference sequence). V shed 5 bases and J 6 bases; nucleotides not matched to a gene: 2. The CDR3 DNA is TGTGCCTGGGGGACAGGGGGGCCTGAAGCTTTCTTT. Amino acids: CAWGTGGPEAFF.

The rearrangement links TRBV28 to TRBJ2-5, with 10 bases aligning to TRBD2. The CDR3 is made up of 17 amino acids. Looked up from germline, CDR1 is MDHEN and CDR2 is SYDVKM. V lost 1 base, J lost 2 bases, and 7 bases stayed unmatched. The CDR3 loop is CASSLSLASGSQETQYF. DNA of the CDR3: TGTGCCAGCAGTTTATCATTGGCTAGCGGGAGTCAAGAGACCCAGTACTTC. Full variable domain (rest looked up from reference TRBV28 and TRBJ2-5): DVKVTQSSRYLVKRTGEKVFLECVQDMDHENMFWYRQDPGLGLRLIYFSYDVKMKEKGDIPEGYSVSREKKERFSLILESASTNQTSMYLCASSLSLASGSQETQYFGPGTRLLVL.

The J gene is TRBJ2-7, the V gene TRBV15; no clear D gene. CDR3 size: 14 residues. Germline CDR1 and CDR2: LNHNV and YYDKDF (reference sequence). The V end lost 6 bases, the J end lost 0 bases, and 12 bases lay between the germline ends. The CDR3 DNA reads TGTGCCACCAGTATGACCGAAAGCTCCTACGAGCAGTACTTC. Translated: CATSMTESSYEQYF.

The chain carries TRBV4-1 and TRBJ2-7; 9 nucleotides line up with TRBD2. The CDR3 covers 15 residues. V shed 3 bases, J shed 1 base, and the junction held 4 bases outside the gene matches. Germline V gene data show CDR1 as MGHRA and CDR2 as YSYEKL. The DNA for the CDR3 is TGCGCCAGCAGCCACACGACTAGCGGATCCTACGAGCAGTACTTC. Translated, it gives CASSHTTSGSYEQYF.

The V gene is TRBV7-9, the J gene TRBJ2-4, with 7 bases aligning to TRBD1. V trimming: 4 bases; J trimming: 0 bases; junction bases outside the gene matches: 9. This CDR3 has 17 amino acids. Germline V lookup: CDR1 SEHNR, CDR2 FQNEAQ (reference sequence). CDR3 coding DNA: TGTGCCAGCAGCTCACCCACAGGGGCTCCAGCCAAAAACATTCAGTACTTC. Encoded protein: CASSSPTGAPAKNIQYF. The whole variable domain, filled in from reference TRBV7-9 and TRBJ2-4, reads DTGVSQNPRHKITKRGQNVTFRCDPISEHNRLYWYRQTLGQGPEFLTYFQNEAQLEKSRLLSDRFSAERPKGSFSTLEIQRTEQGDSAMYLCASSSPTGAPAKNIQYFGAGTRLSVL.

The chain recombines TRBV7-8 with TRBJ2-1; TRBD2 matches at 9 bases. Germline V gene data show CDR1 as SGHVS and CDR2 as FQNEAQ. V shed 1 base and J 7 bases; nucleotides not matched to a gene: 14. The CDR3 consists of 18 residues. The CDR3: CASSLGAAPGLARNEQFF. For the CDR3, the DNA is TGTGCCAGCAGCTTAGGAGCGGCCCCAGGACTAGCGAGGAATGAGCAGTTCTTC.

V is TRBV11-2 and J is TRBJ2-5, with D perhaps being TRBD1 or TRBD2 (5 bases each). V dropped 1 base and J dropped 1 base, with 13 bases sitting between them. Germline assignment: CDR1 SGHAT and CDR2 FQNNGV. The CDR3 length is 16 residues. CDR3 protein: CASSLVPGSFQETQYF. The CDR3 nucleotides read TGTGCCAGCAGCTTAGTACCAGGGAGCTTCCAAGAGACCCAGTACTTC.

This chain links TRBV28 with TRBJ1-5; weak D call: TRBD1 (5 bases). The CDR3 loop spans 16 amino acids. V gave up 4 bases and J gave up 7 bases, with 20 bases separating them. From germline, CDR1 is MDHEN and CDR2 SYDVKM. CDR3 DNA: TGTGCCAGCAGTTATACAACCCAGGGTCCATACCAGCCCCAGCATTTT. Translating gives CASSYTTQGPYQPQHF.

This clone appeared a single time. The gene calls are TRBV13 and TRBJ1-2; weak D call: TRBD1 (6 bases). Trimming left V 3 bases short and J 0 bases short, with 11 bases between. The V gene's germline CDR1 is PRHDT and CDR2 FYEKMQ (reference sequence). The CDR3 length is 15 residues. CDR3 protein: CASSLTDSPNYGYTF. For the CDR3, the DNA is TGTGCCAGCAGCTTGACGGACAGCCCTAACTATGGCTACACCTTC.

The rearrangement uses TRBV5-1 and TRBJ1-3; no reliable D call. The CDR3 is made up of 15 amino acids. CDR1 and CDR2 (germline): SGHRS, YFSETQ. The germline V and J ends were trimmed by 1 base and 0 bases, with 8 bases remaining between them. CDR3 region: CASSLSAGSGNTIYF. In DNA form, the CDR3 reads TGCGCCAGCAGCTTGTCGGCAGGCTCTGGAAACACCATATATTTT.